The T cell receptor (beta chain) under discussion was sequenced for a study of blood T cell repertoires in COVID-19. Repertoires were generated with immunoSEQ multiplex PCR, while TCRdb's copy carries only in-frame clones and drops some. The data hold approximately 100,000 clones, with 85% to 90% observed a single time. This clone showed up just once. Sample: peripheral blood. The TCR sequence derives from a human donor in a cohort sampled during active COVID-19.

The CDR3 sequence is CASSLSRGVGVNTEAFF. The DNA for the CDR3 is TGTGCCAGCAGTTTATCGCGGGGAGTAGGCGTGAACACTGAAGCTTTCTTT. This rearrangement joins TRBV27 to TRBJ1-1; D gene ambiguous. V lost 0 bases and J 0 bases, leaving 14 bases between the germline ends. The CDR3 is 17 amino acids. Germline CDR1 is MNHEY and CDR2 is SMNVEV (reference sequence).